The rows below give T cell receptor beta chains drawn from one sample of a study of blood T cell repertoires in COVID-19. Assay used: immunoSEQ multiplex PCR; TCRdb lists only in-frame clones, some missing. The sample has approximately 260,000 clones; 80% to 90% are singletons. Sequencing used peripheral blood. The origin of the receptors is a woman in her seventies with COVID-19, enrolled during active disease. CDR3s include the opening cysteine and the closing phenylalanine or tryptophan. The D gene is left open where the match is weak. Clone size is stated in some rows and not others, as once, few, many or a class when expanded.

>NA|NA|TRBV7-2|TRBJ1-6
TGTGCCAGCAGCTTTTTCTCGGACAGCTTGGGTTCATCACCCCTCCACTTT
CASSFFSDSLGSSPLHF
>NA|NA|TRBV30|TRBJ1-1
TGTGCCTGGAGCTCGGCCGAGCGAGCTTTCTTT
CAWSSAERAFF
>NA|TRBD2|TRBV12-5|TRBJ2-1
TGTGCTAGTGGTTCTAGCGGGAGGGCCGGAAATGAGCAGTTCTTC
CASGSSGRAGNEQFF
>NA|NA|TRBV7-6|TRBJ2-1
TGTGCCAGCAGCTTAGCGGACAGCTACAATGAGCAGTTCTTC
CASSLADSYNEQFF
>NA|NA|TRBV5-1|TRBJ1-5
TGCGCCAGCAGCTTTTCCGCAGGGGATCAGCCCCAGCATTTT
CASSFSAGDQPQHF
>NA|TRBD2|TRBV20-1|TRBJ2-7
TGCAGTGCTAGTACGTTGGTAGCGGGACTCTACGAGCAGTACTTC
CSASTLVAGLYEQYF
>NA|TRBD1|TRBV7-8|TRBJ1-2
TGTGCCAGCAGCTTAGTTGGGACAGGGGGATCCTATGGCTACACCTTC
CASSLVGTGGSYGYTF
>NA|NA|TRBV28|TRBJ1-1
TGTGCCAGCAGTTTAAAGGCCGGTTGGGCCAGTGGAGCTTTCTTT
CASSLKAGWASGAFF
>NA|TRBD1|TRBV5-5|TRBJ1-1
TGTGCCAGCAGCTTATTGGGACAGGTGAACACTGAAGCTTTCTTT
CASSLLGQVNTEAFF
>NA|TRBD1|TRBV6-5|TRBJ1-4
TGTGCCAGCAGTCCTGGACAGGGTAGGGAAAAACTGTTTTTT
CASSPGQGREKLFF
>NA|TRBD1|TRBV2|TRBJ2-7
TGTGCCAGCAGTGTTTCCGGGACAGGTTATACCTACGAGCAGTACTTC
CASSVSGTGYTYEQYF
>NA|NA|TRBV10-3|TRBJ2-7
TGTGCCATCAGTCTTGGGCCGACGGGGGGCCCCGAGCAGTACTTC
CAISLGPTGGPEQYF
>NA|TRBD2|TRBV7-9|TRBJ2-5
TGTGCCAGCAGCCCTCCGGCGGGAGGGCCGGGTGAGACCCAGTACTTC
CASSPPAGGPGETQYF
>once|NA|TRBV16|TRBJ1-6
TGTGCCAGCAGCCAGAGGTTGGAGAATTCACCCCTCCACTTT
CASSQRLENSPLHF
>NA|TRBD1|TRBV7-3|TRBJ1-6
TGTGCCAGCAGCCGCGGGACAGGCCCTAATTCACCCCTCCACTTT
CASSRGTGPNSPLHF
>NA|TRBD1|TRBV5-4|TRBJ1-6
TGTGCCAGCAGCTGGGGACAGGGGATCGATTCACCCCTCCACTTT
CASSWGQGIDSPLHF
>once|NA|TRBV7-8|TRBJ2-5
TGTGCCAGCAGCTCCCTTCTTAAAGCGGAAAACCAAGAGACCCAGTACTTC
CASSSLLKAENQETQYF
>NA|NA|TRBV6-2/TRBV6-3|TRBJ1-5
TGTGCCAGCAGTGCCTTGATTAAGGGGCACTTTAAGCCCCAGCATTTT
CASSALIKGHFKPQHF
>NA|NA|TRBV7-9|TRBJ2-4
TGTGCCAGCAGCTTAGATTTGACAGACCTAGCCAAAAACATTCAGTACTTC
CASSLDLTDLAKNIQYF
>few|NA|TRBV5-1|TRBJ2-2
TGCGCCAGCAGCTTGGCGGCGGGGAGAACCGGGGAGCTGTTTTTT
CASSLAAGRTGELFF
>few|TRBD1|TRBV2|TRBJ1-5
TGTGCCAGCAGTCTCCAGCGTTTAGGACAGGGGATCCAGCCCCAGCATTTT
CASSLQRLGQGIQPQHF
>NA|NA|TRBV6-2/TRBV6-3|TRBJ2-1
TGTGCCAGCAGTTCCCGGGATGAGCAGTTCTTC
CASSSRDEQFF
>NA|NA|TRBV5-1|TRBJ1-1
TGCGCCAGCAGTAATTCAGGAAGTCCTGCTTTCTTT
CASSNSGSPAFF
>NA|NA|TRBV11-2|TRBJ2-2
TGTGCCAGCAGCTTAGGAGGCCCCGGGGAGCTGTTTTTT
CASSLGGPGELFF
>NA|NA|TRBV19|TRBJ1-5
TGTGCCAGTAGCCCCGACCGGGGGAGGCAGCCCCAGCATTTT
CASSPDRGRQPQHF
>NA|TRBD1|TRBV11-3|TRBJ1-1
TGTGCCAGCAGCGCGACAGGGGGCGCGACTGAAGCTTTCTTT
CASSATGGATEAFF
>NA|NA|TRBV29-1|TRBJ2-7
TGCAGCGTTGGCGGGGGCGCGACGGCTTCGGGTGAGCAGTACTTC
CSVGGGATASGEQYF
>NA|TRBD1|TRBV28|TRBJ1-5
TGTGCCAGCACCGAAGGGACAGGACGAAATCAGCCCCAGCATTTT
CASTEGTGRNQPQHF
>NA|NA|TRBV19|TRBJ2-5
TGTGCCAGTAGTATGGGCAGGGGTCTTCAAGAGACCCAGTACTTC
CASSMGRGLQETQYF